Listed here are 24 T cell receptor beta chains from one sample, sequenced in a study of blood T cell repertoires in COVID-19. Produced via immunoSEQ multiplex PCR; TCRdb's table is partial and in-frame only. The sample has some 220,000 clones, 80% to 90% seen once. Material for sequencing was PBMCs or T cells enriched from blood (not recorded which). Receptors were obtained from a woman aged 18 to 35 in a cohort exposed to, infected with or recovered from COVID-19 (not recorded which).

J is TRBJ2-1 and V is TRBV3-1 (or the pseudogene TRBV3-2); 8 nucleotides line up with TRBD2. CDR3 size: 17 residues. CDR1 and CDR2 from the germline V gene are LGHDT and YNNKEL (reference sequence). Germline trimming cut 1 base from V and 1 base from J; bases unmatched to any gene: 6. CDR3: CASSQVGRAPSYNEQFF. Written as DNA, the CDR3 is TGTGCCAGCAGCCAAGTCGGGAGGGCCCCATCCTACAATGAGCAGTTCTTC.

This chain connects TRBV6-5 to TRBJ2-2, with a tentative D call TRBD2 (5 bases). V dropped 2 bases and J dropped 3 bases, with 7 bases sitting between them. CDR1 is MNHEY and CDR2 is SVGAGI in the germline V gene. CDR3 length: 14 amino acids. The DNA for the CDR3 is TGTGCCAGCAGTTACATGGGAGACACCGGGGAGCTGTTTTTT. It codes for CASSYMGDTGELFF.

The CDR3 DNA is TGTGCCAGCAGTTTAGCGGAAAATGAGCAGTTCTTC. Translating gives CASSLAENEQFF. The chain recombines TRBV6-5 with TRBJ2-1, with D perhaps matching TRBD2 (6 bases). CDR3 length equals 12 residues. Trimming pared 4 bases from V and 7 bases from J, leaving 8 bases between. CDR1 is MNHEY, CDR2 SVGAGI, per germline.

The genes are TRBV27 and TRBJ2-2; 9 nucleotides align to TRBD2. Germline CDR1 MNHEY, CDR2 SMNVEV (reference sequence). The CDR3 extends over 15 amino acids. Losses at the gene ends were 6 bases for V and 5 bases for J; bases not matched to a gene: 7. CDR3 nucleotides: TGTGCCAGCAGGTCGGTAGCGGGAGTTACCGGGGAGCTGTTTTTT. The encoded protein is CASRSVAGVTGELFF.

The chain employs TRBV5-4 and TRBJ2-5; 9 bases align to TRBD1. Trimming removed 4 bases from V and 4 bases from J; junction bases left unmatched: 8. Per the germline V gene, CDR1 is SGHNT and CDR2 is YYREEE (reference sequence). CDR3 size: 15 residues. The CDR3 bases are TGTGCCAGCAGCACCAGCGGGACAGGGAGAGAGACCCAGTACTTC. Its translation is CASSTSGTGRETQYF.

This CDR3 is CSARQPNEKLFF. The CDR3 DNA follows: TGCAGCGCGCGACAACCTAATGAAAAACTGTTTTTT. The chain is built from TRBV29-1 and TRBJ1-4, with D uncertain. Trimming took 7 bases from V and 3 from J, leaving 9 bases between them. Germline loops: CDR1 SQVTM, CDR2 ANQGSEA. CDR3 length equals 12 residues.

The chain is built from TRBV11-3 and TRBJ2-2, with TRBD2 as a possible D gene (6 bases). The CDR3 spans 15 residues. Deletions cut 2 bases from V and 1 base from J, with 8 bases between. CDR1 is SGHNT and CDR2 is YENEEA in the germline V gene. The CDR3: CASSLRGLNTGELFF. The CDR3 DNA sequence: TGTGCCAGCAGCTTAAGGGGACTGAACACCGGGGAGCTGTTTTTT.

The rearrangement uses TRBV6-5 and TRBJ1-5, with D possibly matching TRBD1 (6 bases). CDR3 length: 15 residues. CDR1 MNHEY and CDR2 SVGAGI come from the germline V gene. With 11 bases removed from V and 0 bases from J, the gap between germline ends came to 17 bases. The CDR3 DNA reads TGTGCCGTAATCCTCCAGGGGTATAGCAATCAGCCCCAGCATTTT. Amino acid sequence: CAVILQGYSNQPQHF.

The rearrangement joins TRBV5-1 to TRBJ2-2; D possibly corresponds to TRBD2 (5 bases). CDR3 size: 14 residues. The germline V gene has CDR1 SGHRS and CDR2 YFSETQ. Trimming stripped 3 bases from V and 6 bases from J, with 12 bases between. CDR3 in amino acids: CASSSPAGSGELFF. DNA of the CDR3: TGCGCCAGCAGCTCGCCGGCGGGTTCCGGGGAGCTGTTTTTT.

This chain links TRBV5-4 with TRBJ1-1, with a possible D match to TRBD1 (5 bases). The length of the CDR3 is 12 residues. Germline CDR1 is SGHNT and CDR2 is YYREEE (reference sequence). Trimming pared 5 bases from V and 1 base from J, leaving 6 bases between. In DNA, the CDR3 is TGTGCCAGCAGGACAGCGAACACTGAAGCTTTCTTT. It codes for CASRTANTEAFF.

This CDR3 is CASSEWSLKNIQYF. CDR3 DNA: TGTGCCAGCAGTGAATGGAGCCTCAAAAACATTCAGTACTTC. This rearrangement joins TRBV2 to TRBJ2-4; D is uncertain. Germline V gives CDR1 SNHLY, CDR2 FYNNEI. The ends were cut back, 2 bases at V and 3 bases at J, with 8 bases in the middle. The CDR3 loop spans 14 amino acids.

This chain connects TRBV19 to TRBJ2-7; 11 bases are a match to TRBD1. Germline assignment: CDR1 LNHDA and CDR2 SQIVND (reference sequence). The V segment lost 6 bases and the J segment 3 bases; nucleotides outside the gene matches: 10. CDR3 length equals 16 residues. CDR3 amino acids: CASRASGTGGGYEQYF. In DNA form, the CDR3 reads TGTGCCAGTAGAGCATCCGGGACAGGGGGTGGCTACGAGCAGTACTTC.

This chain joins TRBV4-2 and TRBJ1-4; 7 positions match TRBD1. V lost 3 bases to trimming and J lost 7 bases; unmatched junction nucleotides: 8. The CDR3 has 15 amino acids. Germline lookup yields CDR1 LGHNA and CDR2 YNFKEQ. The CDR3: CASSQSGTVTEKLFF. DNA of the CDR3: TGTGCCAGCAGCCAGTCCGGGACAGTTACTGAAAAACTGTTTTTT.

This chain uses TRBV9 with TRBJ1-2; TRBD1 might be the D (6 bases). The CDR3 is 14 residues long. Germline values: CDR1 SGDLS, CDR2 YYNGEE. V was shortened by 4 bases and J by 3 bases, with 13 bases between the two germline ends. Written as DNA, the CDR3 is TGTGCCAGCAGCACCCGACAGGCCGACTATGGCTACACCTTC. This translates into CASSTRQADYGYTF.

V is TRBV2 and J is TRBJ1-2, with D possibly TRBD1 on 6 matching bases. Germline assignment: CDR1 SNHLY and CDR2 FYNNEI. The CDR3 contains 11 residues. The V and J ends lost 6 bases and 8 bases respectively, with 10 bases between them. CDR3 in amino acids: CASRQGWGYTF. The DNA of the CDR3 is TGTGCCAGCAGACAGGGTTGGGGCTACACCTTC.

The genes are TRBV5-1 and TRBJ2-7; tentative D call: TRBD2 (5 bases). V gave up 0 bases and J gave up 4 bases, with 20 bases separating them. CDR3 size: 17 residues. Germline V gene lookup returns CDR1 SGHRS and CDR2 YFSETQ. CDR3 loop: CASSLAPPRGNRYEQYF. Here the CDR3 DNA reads TGCGCCAGCAGCTTGGCCCCTCCAAGAGGGAACCGGTACGAGCAGTACTTC.

The V and J genes are TRBV14 and TRBJ1-1; TRBD1 aligns across 10 bases. This CDR3 contains 22 residues. V was pared by 0 bases and J by 2 bases, with 21 bases of the junction left unmatched. Germline CDR1 reads SGHDN; CDR2 reads FVKESK. The CDR3 nucleotides read TGTGCCAGCAGCCAAGATCCCGACAGGGGGCGCGAAGGGTGGGGGCCTAACACTGAAGCTTTCTTT. It encodes CASSQDPDRGREGWGPNTEAFF.

This clone has only one observation. The chain recombines TRBV5-1 with TRBJ1-5; possible D gene TRBD1, 5 bases. Deletions cut 4 bases from V and 8 bases from J, with 16 bases between. The germline gives CDR1 SGHRS, CDR2 YFSETQ. The CDR3 extends over 14 amino acids. CDR3 in DNA: TGCGCCAGCAGCCCGGTTGGTGGACATGAGCCCCAGCATTTT. It yields the protein CASSPVGGHEPQHF. Based on the CDR3 plus reference TRBV5-1 and TRBJ1-5, the full variable domain is KAGVTQTPRYLIKTRGQQVTLSCSPISGHRSVSWYQQTPGQGLQFLFEYFSETQRNKGNFPGRFSGRQFSNSRSEMNVSTLELGDSALYLCASSPVGGHEPQHFGDGTRLSIL.

The V gene is TRBV2, the J gene TRBJ2-7; 9 bases fit TRBD1. This CDR3 has 17 residues. Per the germline V gene, CDR1 is SNHLY and CDR2 is FYNNEI. Losses at the gene ends were 0 bases for V and 2 bases for J; bases not matched to a gene: 8. The CDR3 loop reads CASSEARGTGRTYEQYF. As DNA, the CDR3 is TGTGCCAGCAGTGAAGCGCGGGGGACAGGGAGGACCTACGAGCAGTACTTC. Based on the CDR3 plus reference TRBV2 and TRBJ2-7, the full variable domain is EPEVTQTPSHQVTQMGQEVILRCVPISNHLYFYWYRQILGQKVEFLVSFYNNEISEKSEIFDDQFSVERPDGSNFTLKIRSTKLEDSAMYFCASSEARGTGRTYEQYFGPGTRLTVT.

The V and J genes are TRBV5-1 and TRBJ2-1; D remains ambiguous. The CDR3 sequence is 17 residues long. The germline V gene has CDR1 SGHRS and CDR2 YFSETQ. Trimming left V 1 base short and J 0 bases short, with 14 bases between. The CDR3 DNA reads as TGCGCCAGCAGCTTGATGACACTCACGACCTCCTACAATGAGCAGTTCTTC. Translating gives CASSLMTLTTSYNEQFF.

The V gene is TRBV15, the J gene TRBJ1-2, with TRBD1 identical over 7 bases. Looked up from germline, CDR1 is LNHNV and CDR2 is YYDKDF (reference sequence). CDR3 length: 13 residues. The junction had 3 bases not matched to a gene; V was cut back by 2 bases and J by 6 bases. The DNA for the CDR3 is TGTGCCACCAGCAGAAAAGGACAGGATGGCTACACCTTC. Translated: CATSRKGQDGYTF.

The chain has TRBV6-5 and TRBJ1-3, with D unclear. The CDR3 extends over 11 amino acids. Between the trimmed V and J ends, which lost 8 bases and 7 bases, there was a span of 9 bases. Per the germline V gene, CDR1 is MNHEY and CDR2 is SVGAGI. The CDR3 nucleotides read TGTGCCAGCCAGTCCCCGAACACCATATATTTT. Protein: CASQSPNTIYF.

CDR3 coding DNA: TGCAGCGCCAATGGGGCCGACTATGGCTACACCTTC. Residues: CSANGADYGYTF. This rearrangement joins TRBV29-1 to TRBJ1-2, with TRBD1 as a possible D gene (5 bases). The CDR3 runs 12 residues. The germline CDR1 and CDR2 sequences are SQVTM and ANQGSEA. The V gene lost 7 bases and the J gene lost 3 bases, with 12 bases spanning the gap.

The V and J genes are TRBV20-1 and TRBJ1-1; TRBD1 matches 10 bases. The CDR3 has 11 residues. CDR1 and CDR2 from the germline V gene are DFQATT and SNEGSKA (reference sequence). V lost 6 bases, J lost 7 bases, and 2 bases stayed unmatched. In DNA, the CDR3 is TGCAGTGCGGGACAGGGGAATGAAGCTTTCTTT. It yields the protein CSAGQGNEAFF.